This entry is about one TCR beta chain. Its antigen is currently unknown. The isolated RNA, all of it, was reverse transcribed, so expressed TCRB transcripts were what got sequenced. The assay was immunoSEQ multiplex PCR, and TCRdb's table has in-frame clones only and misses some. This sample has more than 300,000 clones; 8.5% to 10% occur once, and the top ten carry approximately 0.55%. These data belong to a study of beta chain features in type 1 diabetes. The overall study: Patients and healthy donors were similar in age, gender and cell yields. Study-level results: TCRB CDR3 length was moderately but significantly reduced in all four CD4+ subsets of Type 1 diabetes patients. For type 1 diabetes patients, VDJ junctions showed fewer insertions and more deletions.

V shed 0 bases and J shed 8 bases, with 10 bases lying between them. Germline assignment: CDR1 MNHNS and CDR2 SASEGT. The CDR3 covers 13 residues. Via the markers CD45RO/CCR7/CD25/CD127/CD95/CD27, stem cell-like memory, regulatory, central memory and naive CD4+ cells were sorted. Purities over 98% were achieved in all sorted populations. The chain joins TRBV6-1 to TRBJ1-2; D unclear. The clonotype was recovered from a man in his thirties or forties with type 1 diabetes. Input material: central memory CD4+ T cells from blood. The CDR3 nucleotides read TGTGCCAGCAGTGAAGCGTGGACCGAAGGCTACACCTTC. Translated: CASSEAWTEGYTF.